Each of the 31 T cell receptor beta chains below was sequenced from the same sample in a study of control samples from healthy donors and cancer patients. Repertoires were generated with immunoSEQ multiplex PCR, while TCRdb's copy carries only in-frame clones and drops some. This table holds tens of thousands of clones, approximately 86% found once. Sequenced: blood. Receptor source: a woman aged 50 to 65 in good health.

The CDR3 DNA sequence: TGTGCCAGCAGTCCAGGGGGAGGGACCGGGGAGCTGTTTTTT. Translation: CASSPGGGTGELFF. V gene TRBV27 combines with J gene TRBJ2-2; perhaps D is TRBD1 or TRBD2 (7 bases each). Germline loops: CDR1 MNHEY, CDR2 SMNVEV (reference sequence). The CDR3 length is 14 residues. Trimming shortened V by 5 bases and J by 5 bases, and 12 bases separated the two germline ends.

This chain links TRBV5-6 with TRBJ1-2, with 8 bases identical to TRBD1. Per the germline V gene, CDR1 is SGHDT and CDR2 is YYEEEE. J lost 4 bases, V lost 4 bases, and 3 bases had no gene match. CDR3 size: 13 residues. CDR3: CASSPDRAYGYTF. As DNA, the CDR3 is TGTGCCAGCAGCCCGGACAGGGCCTATGGCTACACCTTC.

The chain couples TRBV19 to TRBJ2-7; TRBD2 might be the D (6 bases). CDR1 LNHDA and CDR2 SQIVND come from the germline V gene (reference sequence). Trimming removed 4 bases at V and 4 bases at J, with 8 bases between. The CDR3 is made up of 12 amino acids. DNA for the CDR3: TGTGCCAGTAGTAACGGGAGATACGAGCAGTACTTC. It specifies CASSNGRYEQYF.

The V and J genes are TRBV18 and TRBJ2-1; 9 bases line up with TRBD1. This CDR3 spans 13 amino acids. The V and J ends lost 8 bases and 5 bases, in that order; junction bases with no gene match: 4. CDR1 is KGHSH and CDR2 is LQKENI in the germline V gene. The CDR3 nucleotides are TGTGCCAGCACGGGACAGGGAAACAATGAGCAGTTCTTC. Its translation is CASTGQGNNEQFF.

CDR3 residues: CASSHRLTRQKNTEAFF. CDR3 DNA: TGTGCCAGCAGTCATCGACTGACCCGCCAAAAGAACACTGAAGCTTTCTTT. The chain is built from TRBV27 and TRBJ1-1; no clear D. Trimming stripped 5 bases from V and 1 base from J, with 20 bases between. The CDR3 sequence is 17 residues long. Looked up from germline, CDR1 is MNHEY and CDR2 is SMNVEV (reference sequence).

This chain links TRBV4-2 with TRBJ1-6, with D perhaps matching TRBD1 (5 bases). This CDR3 spans 15 amino acids. Trimming took off 2 bases at V and 14 bases at J, with 19 bases between the two ends. Germline lookup yields CDR1 LGHNA and CDR2 YNFKEQ. CDR3 protein: CASSQSGGSHRSLHF. CDR3 sequence (DNA): TGTGCCAGCAGCCAATCCGGGGGGTCCCATCGGTCCCTCCACTTT.

This chain links TRBV19 with TRBJ1-5; D remains unclear. This CDR3 has 12 amino acids. Trimming left V 7 bases short and J 9 bases short, with 13 bases between. Germline V gives CDR1 LNHDA, CDR2 SQIVND (reference sequence). CDR3 DNA sequence: TGTGCCAGTAAGGAGGGCCAAGGGCCCCAGCATTTT. Residues: CASKEGQGPQHF.

V and J are TRBV6-5 and TRBJ1-6; D uncertain. Germline V gene sequence: CDR1 MNHEY, CDR2 SVGAGI. The V end was cut by 7 bases, the J end by 1 base, with 8 bases between. The CDR3 is 14 amino acids. The CDR3 loop reads CASILDSYNSPLHF. In DNA, the CDR3 is TGTGCCAGCATCCTCGATTCCTATAATTCACCCCTCCACTTT.

CDR3 in DNA: TGTGCCAGCAGCCGCGGGCCTAAGGGGGGGGCATATGAGACCCAGTACTTC. Its translation: CASSRGPKGGAYETQYF. The chain employs TRBV7-7 and TRBJ2-5; D might be TRBD2 (7 bases). The CDR3 is made up of 17 amino acids. The germline V gene encodes CDR1 SSHAT and CDR2 FNYEAQ (reference sequence). Trimming shortened V by 5 bases and J by 5 bases, and 24 bases separated the two germline ends. Looking up the rest from reference TRBV7-7 and TRBJ2-5 gives the full variable domain: GAGVSQSPRYKVTKRGQDVTLRCDPISSHATLYWYQQALGQGPEFLTYFNYEAQPDKSGLPSDRFSAERPEGSISTLTIQRTEQRDSAMYRCASSRGPKGGAYETQYFGPGTRLLVL.

The chain carries TRBV2 and TRBJ1-6; the match to TRBD1 covers 7 bases. The CDR3 length is 14 residues. Unmatched junction bases numbered 8, after V lost 6 bases and J lost 9 bases. The germline CDR1 and CDR2 sequences are SNHLY and FYNNEI. CDR3 sequence reads: CASSATGVTSPLHF. CDR3 bases: TGTGCCAGCAGCGCAACAGGGGTTACTTCACCCCTCCACTTT. Full variable domain (outside the CDR3, taken from reference TRBV2 and TRBJ1-6): EPEVTQTPSHQVTQMGQEVILRCVPISNHLYFYWYRQILGQKVEFLVSFYNNEISEKSEIFDDQFSVERPDGSNFTLKIRSTKLEDSAMYFCASSATGVTSPLHFGNGTRLTVT.

The J gene is TRBJ1-2, the V gene TRBV4-3; tentatively, D is TRBD1 (5 bases). CDR1 LGHNA and CDR2 YSLEER come from the germline V gene. CDR3 length: 13 residues. V lost 4 bases to trimming and J lost 8 bases, with 14 bases between them. The CDR3 loop is CASSPLAGGGYTF. The CDR3 DNA sequence: TGCGCCAGCAGCCCCCTGGCCGGGGGAGGCTACACCTTC.

This chain links TRBV2 with TRBJ2-1; 8 bases map to TRBD1. The CDR3 is 13 residues long. The germline V gene encodes CDR1 SNHLY and CDR2 FYNNEI. Trimming at V came to 6 bases and at J to 8 bases, leaving 6 bases not matched to a gene. CDR3 sequence reads: CASSPGQGHEQFF. CDR3 bases: TGTGCCAGCAGCCCTGGACAGGGCCATGAGCAGTTCTTC.

This chain links TRBV6-2 or TRBV6-3 with TRBJ2-2; TRBD2 might be the D (5 bases). With 0 bases removed from V and 3 bases from J, the gap between germline ends came to 14 bases. The CDR3 loop spans 17 amino acids. Germline loops: CDR1 MNHEY, CDR2 SVGEGT. CDR3: CASSYSGLSGDTGELFF. Here the CDR3 DNA reads TGTGCCAGCAGTTACTCAGGACTCTCTGGGGACACCGGGGAGCTGTTTTTT.

V usage is TRBV11-3 and J usage is TRBJ1-1, with TRBD1 as a possible D gene (5 bases). The ends were cut back, 7 bases at V and 9 bases at J, with 24 bases in the middle. CDR3 length: 15 amino acids. Germline V gene data show CDR1 as SGHNT and CDR2 as YENEEA. The CDR3 region is CASTWGSGRFEQAFF. The CDR3 DNA is TGTGCCAGCACCTGGGGGAGTGGCAGGTTCGAACAAGCTTTCTTT.

CDR3 sequence reads: CAIGPGPSNSPLHF. Written as DNA, the CDR3 is TGTGCCATCGGCCCGGGGCCGAGTAATTCACCCCTCCACTTT. This sequence joins TRBV10-3 and TRBJ1-6; D might be TRBD1 (5 bases). The germline V gene has CDR1 ENHRY and CDR2 SYGVKD. V shed 8 bases and J shed 6 bases, with 14 bases lying between them. The CDR3 extends over 14 amino acids.

The rearrangement uses TRBV3-1 (or the pseudogene TRBV3-2) and TRBJ1-1; no reliable D call. The CDR3 consists of 14 residues. Per germline, CDR1 LGHDT and CDR2 YNNKEL (reference sequence). Trimming took 2 bases from V and 1 from J, leaving 8 bases between them. This CDR3 reads CASSQPRANTEAFF. The CDR3, as DNA: TGTGCCAGCAGCCAACCCCGGGCGAACACTGAAGCTTTCTTT.

The rearrangement uses TRBV19 and TRBJ2-1, with 7 bases aligning to TRBD2. From germline, CDR1 is LNHDA and CDR2 SQIVND (reference sequence). V lost 6 bases, J lost 4 bases, and 9 bases stayed unmatched. This CDR3 has 15 amino acids. CDR3 in DNA: TGTGCCAGTAGGCGCGGCGGGGGAGTATACAATGAGCAGTTCTTC. This codes for CASRRGGGVYNEQFF.

This clone showed up just once. Here the CDR3 DNA reads TGTGCCAGCAGCCCATACGAGGGCAATTCACCCCTCCACTTT. Its translation is CASSPYEGNSPLHF. The rearrangement links TRBV7-2 to TRBJ1-6; D not certain. Germline values: CDR1 SGHTA, CDR2 FQGNSA. Trimming took off 5 bases at V and 7 bases at J, with 12 bases between the two ends. This CDR3 contains 14 residues.

This chain connects TRBV19 to TRBJ1-2, with D tentatively TRBD1 (5 bases). Per the germline V gene, CDR1 is LNHDA and CDR2 is SQIVND (reference sequence). The CDR3 contains 15 residues. Trimming removed 6 bases from V and 10 bases from J, with 24 bases in between. The CDR3 DNA reads TGTGCCAGTAGCCTAACATTCCGACAGTATAAGGACTACACCTTC. This sequence encodes CASSLTFRQYKDYTF.

The chain carries TRBV28 and TRBJ1-2, with TRBD1 identical over 8 bases. The CDR3 extends over 14 amino acids. J gave up 1 base and V 5 bases, and 3 bases lay outside the gene matches. The germline V gene encodes CDR1 MDHEN and CDR2 SYDVKM. CDR3: CASSVQGGNYGYTF. CDR3 nucleotides: TGTGCCAGCAGTGTACAGGGGGGTAACTATGGCTACACCTTC.

This sequence joins TRBV19 and TRBJ2-3, with D tentatively TRBD2 (5 bases). Trimming left V 5 bases short and J 2 bases short, with 17 bases between. Germline-derived CDR1 and CDR2 are LNHDA and SQIVND (reference sequence). This CDR3 has 16 amino acids. The CDR3 region has the DNA TGTGCCAGTAGTTCCCGACGAGAGGGAGCCACAGATACGCAGTATTTT. This gives the protein CASSSRREGATDTQYF.

This chain uses TRBV6-5 with TRBJ1-2; 8 bases map to TRBD1. The germline CDR1 and CDR2 sequences are MNHEY and SVGAGI. The trim removed 6 bases at V and 3 bases at J, leaving 6 bases unmatched. The CDR3 extends over 14 amino acids. CDR3 protein: CASSPQGGHYGYTF. In DNA, the CDR3 is TGTGCCAGCAGCCCACAGGGGGGACACTATGGCTACACCTTC.

The chain uses TRBV30 and TRBJ2-2, with 7 bases identical to TRBD1. V was clipped by 2 bases and J by 2 bases; unmatched bases: 23. The CDR3 has 21 amino acids. Germline CDR1 reads GTSNPN; CDR2 reads SVGIG (reference sequence). CDR3 bases: TGTGCCTGGAGTTTGAGATTAGGACGGGACAGAAGAAGGGTAAACACCGGGGAGCTGTTTTTT. This encodes CAWSLRLGRDRRRVNTGELFF.

This chain connects TRBV27 to TRBJ2-7; either TRBD1 or TRBD2 may fit D (5 bases each). The V end lost 8 bases, the J end lost 6 bases, and 20 bases lay between the germline ends. CDR1 and CDR2 from the germline V gene are MNHEY and SMNVEV (reference sequence). CDR3 length equals 14 residues. The CDR3 sequence is CASGSRGFMGEQYF. The CDR3 coding sequence is TGTGCCAGCGGCTCCCGGGGCTTTATGGGCGAGCAGTACTTC.

CDR3 sequence (DNA): TGTGCTAGTGGTTCGGGGACTAGCGGGAGTGAAGGTGCCGGGGAGCTGTTTTTT. Encoded protein: CASGSGTSGSEGAGELFF. J is TRBJ2-2 and V is TRBV12-5; 14 positions agree with TRBD2. CDR1 and CDR2 (germline): LGHNT, FRNRAP. After removal of 4 bases from V and 6 bases from J, the junction contained 10 bases not matched to a gene. This CDR3 is built from 18 residues.

The chain recombines TRBV28 with TRBJ2-3, with D tentatively TRBD1 (6 bases). V lost 2 bases, J lost 8 bases, and 17 bases lay in between. The CDR3 is 15 amino acids. In germline, CDR1 is MDHEN, CDR2 SYDVKM. DNA for the CDR3: TGTGCCAGCAGTTTAGGCAGCAGGGACACTGGTACGCAGTATTTT. Translating gives CASSLGSRDTGTQYF.

This clone was observed a handful of times. This chain links TRBV6-4 with TRBJ1-2, with 7 bases identical to TRBD1. The CDR3 loop spans 14 amino acids. The V segment lost 8 bases and the J segment 4 bases; nucleotides outside the gene matches: 10. Germline V lookup: CDR1 MRHNA, CDR2 SNTAGT. The CDR3 bases are TGTGCCAGCCGGCCAGGAGGGGGCCCCTATGGCTACACCTTC. Translated, it gives CASRPGGGPYGYTF.

The chain employs TRBV6-5 and TRBJ2-2; no definite D call. V was trimmed by 6 bases and J by 8 bases, leaving 10 bases between them. The CDR3 is made up of 12 amino acids. Germline values: CDR1 MNHEY, CDR2 SVGAGI. The CDR3 bases are TGTGCCAGCAGGCCTTGGGCTGGGGAGCTGTTTTTT. It translates to CASRPWAGELFF.

This clone occurred once. The chain recombines TRBV27 with TRBJ2-1, with TRBD2 matching over 10 bases. The CDR3 length is 15 residues. Per germline, CDR1 MNHEY and CDR2 SMNVEV (reference sequence). V shed 11 bases, J shed 6 bases, and the junction held 13 bases outside the gene matches. The DNA for the CDR3 is TGTGCCGAACCCAGAGCGGGAGGGTCTGTCAATGAGCAGTTCTTC. Amino acid sequence: CAEPRAGGSVNEQFF.

This rearrangement joins TRBV6-2 or TRBV6-3 to TRBJ2-5; D may be TRBD2 (6 bases). Between the trimmed V and J ends, which lost 7 bases and 0 bases, there was a span of 12 bases. Germline V gene sequence: CDR1 MNHEY, CDR2 SVGEGT. CDR3 length equals 14 residues. The CDR3 sequence is CASTPWTNQETQYF. CDR3 nucleotides: TGTGCCAGCACCCCCTGGACTAACCAAGAGACCCAGTACTTC.

The chain uses TRBV7-2 and TRBJ2-5, with 15 bases matching TRBD2. This CDR3 has 18 amino acids. CDR1 and CDR2 from the germline V gene are SGHTA and FQGNSA. J lost 5 bases, V lost 2 bases, and 9 bases had no gene match. As DNA, the CDR3 is TGTGCCAGCAGCTTATATAGGACTAGCGGGAGGGTAGGGGAGACCCAGTACTTC. Encoded protein: CASSLYRTSGRVGETQYF.